This is a list of T cell receptor beta chains from one sample in a study of T cells after posttransplantation cyclophosphamide. The table came from immunoSEQ multiplex PCR; TCRdb's copy has only in-frame clones and leaves some out. The sample yields tens of thousands of clones, without any singletons. The material sequenced was PBMCs. These receptors all come from a woman in her forties or fifties in good health and a related stem cell transplant donor. The CDR3 runs from the conserved cysteine through the conserved F or W. The order of the fields is D gene, J gene, V gene, clone size, CDR3 protein, CDR3 DNA. The D gene is left open where the match is weak. Where a row states a size, it is once, few, many or the class of an expanded clone; other rows omit it.

D: -
J: TRBJ2-1
V: TRBV7-9
size: many
CDR3: CASSLLVGANNEQFF
DNA: TGTGCCAGCAGCCTTTTGGTAGGGGCCAACAATGAGCAGTTCTTC

D: -
J: TRBJ2-5
V: TRBV9
size: -
CDR3: CASSPRVQETQYF
DNA: TGTGCCAGCAGCCCCCGGGTCCAAGAGACCCAGTACTTC

D: -
J: TRBJ2-3
V: TRBV27
size: few
CDR3: CASRIGTILDTQYF
DNA: TGTGCCAGCAGGATTGGGACAATCCTAGATACGCAGTATTTT

D: TRBD1
J: TRBJ2-1
V: TRBV6-5
size: many
CDR3: CASSNSGQGYNEQFF
DNA: TGTGCCAGCAGTAACTCGGGACAGGGATACAATGAGCAGTTCTTC

D: -
J: TRBJ2-7
V: TRBV5-8
size: many
CDR3: CASSWSSYEQYF
DNA: TGTGCCAGCAGCTGGTCCAGCTACGAGCAGTACTTC

D: TRBD1
J: TRBJ1-2
V: TRBV30
size: few
CDR3: CAWTRDRGGYGYTF
DNA: TGTGCCTGGACCCGGGACAGGGGGGGCTATGGCTACACCTTC

D: TRBD2
J: TRBJ2-1
V: TRBV6-2/TRBV6-3
size: many
CDR3: CASKISGTSDPNEQFF
DNA: TGTGCCAGCAAAATATCCGGGACTAGCGACCCCAATGAGCAGTTCTTC

D: -
J: TRBJ1-6
V: TRBV4-1
size: few
CDR3: CASSHPIGPLHF
DNA: TGCGCCAGCAGCCACCCCATCGGACCCCTCCACTTT

D: -
J: TRBJ1-4
V: TRBV25-1
size: many
CDR3: CASSDGAPRKKLFF
DNA: TGTGCCAGCAGTGACGGCGCCCCCAGGAAGAAACTGTTTTTT

D: TRBD2
J: TRBJ2-1
V: TRBV9
size: -
CDR3: CASSVSGFGVAGFEHEQFF
DNA: TGTGCCAGCAGCGTAAGCGGCTTCGGAGTAGCGGGATTCGAACATGAGCAGTTCTTC

D: -
J: TRBJ2-5
V: TRBV5-1
size: many
CDR3: CASSFGTKGTQYF
DNA: TGCGCCAGCAGTTTTGGGACAAAAGGGACCCAGTACTTC